Listed below are T cell receptor beta chains from one sample, sequenced in a study of T cells in Graves' hyperthyroidism and ophthalmopathy. TCRdb analysed the multiplex PCR reads with MiXCR anew, one entry per CDR3 protein. The sample holds 350,000 or so distinct CDR3 sequences, approximately 18% seen once. Source material: blood. The receptors here all came from a woman aged 25 to 39 with Graves' hyperthyroidism that later progressed to Graves' ophthalmopathy. Both conserved end residues are part of each CDR3. The order of the fields is J gene, D gene, clone size, V gene, CDR3 DNA, CDR3 protein. D genes are given only for firm matches. Some rows have no size entry. The others give once, few or many, or a class for an expanded clone.

TRBJ1-6	-	many	TRBV20-1	TGCAGTGCCCAAGGGACCGGGAATTCACCCCTCCACTTT	CSAQGTGNSPLHF
TRBJ2-1	TRBD1	many	TRBV2	TGTGCCAGCAGTGAGAGGACAGGCACGCATGAGCAGTTCTTC	CASSERTGTHEQFF
TRBJ2-2	-	-	TRBV24-1	TGTGCCACCAGTGAGCTCCGAGGCACCGGGGAGCTGTTTTTT	CATSELRGTGELFF
TRBJ1-1	-	many	TRBV6-1	TGTGCCAGCAGCCTTGACTCCGCAGGGCCGTTGAACACTGAAGCTTTCTTT	CASSLDSAGPLNTEAFF
TRBJ1-3	TRBD1	-	TRBV12-3/TRBV12-4	TGTGCCAGCAGTGGGACAGGGGCAATCGGAAACACCATATATTTT	CASSGTGAIGNTIYF
TRBJ1-1	-	many	TRBV19	TGTGCCAGTACCTCCGGGTTCGAAGCTTTCTTT	CASTSGFEAFF
TRBJ2-1	TRBD2	-	TRBV11-2	TGTGCCAGCAGCTGGGGACTAGCCAGCGAGCAGTTCTTC	CASSWGLASEQFF
TRBJ2-5	TRBD1	many	TRBV15	TGTGCCACCAGCAGAGATCCCCCAGGGGGCAAAGAGACCCAGTACTTC	CATSRDPPGGKETQYF
TRBJ1-2	-	many	TRBV20-1	TGCAGTGCTAGAGATATATCGTCAGGGGTTCGTGGCTACACCTTC	CSARDISSGVRGYTF
TRBJ1-4	-	many	TRBV2	TGTGCCAGCAGTGAATGGCGGGGGCGAGCTAATGAAAAACTGTTTTTT	CASSEWRGRANEKLFF
TRBJ2-7	-	many	TRBV20-1	TGCAGTGCTAGAGATCCGGGTGACGAGCAGTACTTC	CSARDPGDEQYF
TRBJ2-3	TRBD1	few	TRBV15	TGTGCCACCAGCGCAACAGGGGGCGAGGCAGATACGCAGTATTTT	CATSATGGEADTQYF
TRBJ2-7	-	many	TRBV6-5	TGTGCCAGCAGTTACGGGGGCGGGCAGTACTTC	CASSYGGGQYF
TRBJ2-1	-	many	TRBV20-1	TGCAGTGTACTCAGAGGCTACAATGAGCAGTTCTTC	CSVLRGYNEQFF
TRBJ1-5	-	-	TRBV2	TGTGCCAGCAGTATCACGGATCAGTCAGCCCAGCATTTT	CASSITDQSAQHF
TRBJ1-5	-	many	TRBV2	TGTGCCAGCAGTGAAGCTACACGACAGGGCAATCAGCCCCAGCATTTT	CASSEATRQGNQPQHF
TRBJ2-3	TRBD2	-	TRBV15	TGTGCCACCAGCAGAACTACTAGCGGCACAGATACGCAGTATTTT	CATSRTTSGTDTQYF
TRBJ2-3	-	many	TRBV28	TGTGCCAGCAGTTTTGTCAGGGAGGACGGCACAGATACGCAGTATTTT	CASSFVREDGTDTQYF
TRBJ2-2	-	-	TRBV5-5	TGTGCCAGCAGCTTGGTGCGGCATTCGAACACCGGGGAGCTGTTTTTT	CASSLVRHSNTGELFF
TRBJ1-1	-	many	TRBV2	TGTGCCAGCAGGTTGACAGCGATGAACACTGAAGCTTTCTTT	CASRLTAMNTEAFF
TRBJ1-4	TRBD1	many	TRBV6-6	TGTGCCAGCAGTTACGGGCAGGGGGCTGAGGAAAAACTGTTTTTT	CASSYGQGAEEKLFF
TRBJ1-6	TRBD1	-	TRBV4-1	TGCGCCAGCAGCCGCCCGGGACAGGTTAAGGGGAATTCACCCCTCCACTTT	CASSRPGQVKGNSPLHF
TRBJ1-6	-	many	TRBV9	TGTGCCAGCAGCGTAGGGGGTCTCTATTCACCCCTCCACTTT	CASSVGGLYSPLHF
TRBJ1-2	-	many	TRBV18	TGTGCCAGCTCACCCAGACAGGATTTAAACTATGGCTACACCTTC	CASSPRQDLNYGYTF